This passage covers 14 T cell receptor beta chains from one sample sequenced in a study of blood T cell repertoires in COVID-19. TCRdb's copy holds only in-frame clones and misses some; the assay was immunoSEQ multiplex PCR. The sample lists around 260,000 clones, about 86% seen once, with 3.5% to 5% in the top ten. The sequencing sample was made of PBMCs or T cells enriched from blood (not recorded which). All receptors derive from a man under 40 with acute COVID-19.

The CDR3 loop is CASSYRGGTNTEAFF. Written as DNA, the CDR3 is TGTGCCAGTAGTTACAGGGGGGGGACGAACACTGAAGCTTTCTTT. The gene calls are TRBV19 and TRBJ1-1; 8 bases fit TRBD1. J lost 1 base, V lost 5 bases, and 6 bases had no gene match. The CDR3 spans 15 residues. In germline, CDR1 is LNHDA, CDR2 SQIVND (reference sequence). Variable domain in full (rest from reference TRBV19 and TRBJ1-1): DGGITQSPKYLFRKEGQNVTLSCEQNLNHDAMYWYRQDPGQGLRLIYYSQIVNDFQKGDIAEGYSVSREKKESFPLTVTSAQKNPTAFYLCASSYRGGTNTEAFFGQGTRLTVV.

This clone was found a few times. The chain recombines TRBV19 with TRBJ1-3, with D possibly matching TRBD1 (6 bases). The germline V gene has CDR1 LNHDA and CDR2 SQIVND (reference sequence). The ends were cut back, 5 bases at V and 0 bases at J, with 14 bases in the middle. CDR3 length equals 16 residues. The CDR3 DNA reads TGTGCCAGTAGTGTTGGGACACCCTTCTCTGGAAACACCATATATTTT. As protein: CASSVGTPFSGNTIYF. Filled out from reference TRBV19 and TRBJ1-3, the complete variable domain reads DGGITQSPKYLFRKEGQNVTLSCEQNLNHDAMYWYRQDPGQGLRLIYYSQIVNDFQKGDIAEGYSVSREKKESFPLTVTSAQKNPTAFYLCASSVGTPFSGNTIYFGEGSWLTVV.

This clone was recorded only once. The chain's CDR3 is CAISEDRGRRGEAFF. CDR3 coding DNA: TGTGCCATCAGCGAGGACAGGGGGCGCCGAGGTGAAGCTTTCTTT. J is TRBJ1-1 and V is TRBV10-3, with 11 bases identical to TRBD1. The CDR3 contains 15 residues. Germline lookup yields CDR1 ENHRY and CDR2 SYGVKD. The J segment lost 7 bases and the V segment lost 6 bases, leaving 10 bases of the junction unmatched.

CDR3 in amino acids: CASSPRGATNEKLFF. Written as DNA, the CDR3 is TGTGCCAGCAGTCCCCGGGGGGCAACTAATGAAAAACTGTTTTTT. This chain uses TRBV2 with TRBJ1-4; D might be TRBD1 (5 bases). V lost 5 bases to trimming and J lost 0 bases, with 10 bases between them. The germline gives CDR1 SNHLY, CDR2 FYNNEI. There are 15 residues in the CDR3.

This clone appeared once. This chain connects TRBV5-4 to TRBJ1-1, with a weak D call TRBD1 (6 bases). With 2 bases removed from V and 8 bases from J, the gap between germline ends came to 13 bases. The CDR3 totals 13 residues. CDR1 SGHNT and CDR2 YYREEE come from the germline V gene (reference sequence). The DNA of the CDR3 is TGTGCCAGCAGCTTACAGGGATGGGTGGAAGCTTTCTTT. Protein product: CASSLQGWVEAFF.

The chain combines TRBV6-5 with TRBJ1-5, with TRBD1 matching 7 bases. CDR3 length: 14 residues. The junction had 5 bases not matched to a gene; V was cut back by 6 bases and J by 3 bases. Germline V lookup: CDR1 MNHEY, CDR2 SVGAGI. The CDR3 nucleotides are TGTGCCAGCAGGGCTACAGGGGTCAATCAGCCCCAGCATTTT. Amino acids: CASRATGVNQPQHF.

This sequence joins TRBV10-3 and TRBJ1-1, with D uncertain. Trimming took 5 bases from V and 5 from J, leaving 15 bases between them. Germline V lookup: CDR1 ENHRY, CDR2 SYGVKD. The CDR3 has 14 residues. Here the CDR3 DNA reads TGTGCCATCAGTTCCCGGGAGGGTATAACTGAAGCTTTCTTT. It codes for CAISSREGITEAFF.

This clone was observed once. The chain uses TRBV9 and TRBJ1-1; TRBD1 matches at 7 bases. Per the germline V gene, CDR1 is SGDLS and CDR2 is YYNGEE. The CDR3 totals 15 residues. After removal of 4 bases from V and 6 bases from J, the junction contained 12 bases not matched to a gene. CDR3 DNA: TGTGCCAGCAGCCCCCGACAGGGAGGAGGGCCTGAAGCTTTCTTT. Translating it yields CASSPRQGGGPEAFF. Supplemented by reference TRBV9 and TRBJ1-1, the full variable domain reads DSGVTQTPKHLITATGQRVTLRCSPRSGDLSVYWYQQSLDQGLQFLIQYYNGEERAKGNILERFSAQQFPDLHSELNLSSLELGDSALYFCASSPRQGGGPEAFFGQGTRLTVV.

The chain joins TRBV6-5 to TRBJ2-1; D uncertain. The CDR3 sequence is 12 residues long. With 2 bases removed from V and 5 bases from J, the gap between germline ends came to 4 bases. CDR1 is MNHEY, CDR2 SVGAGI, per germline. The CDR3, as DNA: TGTGCCAGCAGTTACCCCAACAATGAGCAGTTCTTC. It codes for CASSYPNNEQFF.

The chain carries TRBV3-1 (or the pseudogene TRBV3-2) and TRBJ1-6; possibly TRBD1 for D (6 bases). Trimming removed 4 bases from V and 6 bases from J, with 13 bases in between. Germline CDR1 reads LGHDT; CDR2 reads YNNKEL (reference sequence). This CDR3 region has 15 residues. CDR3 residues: CASSRSDSPNSPLHF. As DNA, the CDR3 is TGTGCCAGCAGCCGCTCGGACAGCCCTAATTCACCCCTCCACTTT.

Here the CDR3 reads CAWEEGLSEKLFF. The CDR3 DNA sequence: TGTGCCTGGGAGGAGGGTTTGAGTGAAAAACTGTTTTTT. This chain connects TRBV30 to TRBJ1-4; D remains ambiguous. The ends were cut back, 5 bases at V and 7 bases at J, with 14 bases in the middle. Germline V lookup: CDR1 GTSNPN, CDR2 SVGIG (reference sequence). CDR3 length: 13 residues.

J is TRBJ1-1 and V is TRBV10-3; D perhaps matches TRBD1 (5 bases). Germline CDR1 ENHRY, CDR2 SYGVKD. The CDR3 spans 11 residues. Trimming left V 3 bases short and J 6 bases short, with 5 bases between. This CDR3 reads CAISDRAEAFF. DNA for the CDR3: TGTGCCATCAGTGACAGGGCTGAAGCTTTCTTT.

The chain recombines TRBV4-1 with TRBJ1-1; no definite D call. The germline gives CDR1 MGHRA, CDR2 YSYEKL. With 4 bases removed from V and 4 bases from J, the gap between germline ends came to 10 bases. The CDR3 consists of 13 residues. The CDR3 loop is CASSLAGVTEAFF. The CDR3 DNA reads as TGCGCCAGCAGCCTGGCCGGGGTCACTGAAGCTTTCTTT.

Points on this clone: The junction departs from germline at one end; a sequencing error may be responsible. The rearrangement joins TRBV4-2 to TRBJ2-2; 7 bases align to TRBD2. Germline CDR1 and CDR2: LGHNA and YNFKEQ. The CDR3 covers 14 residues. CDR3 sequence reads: CATSVAGVTGELFF. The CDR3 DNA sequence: TGTGCCACCAGCGTTGCGGGAGTCACCGGGGAGCTGTTTTTT.